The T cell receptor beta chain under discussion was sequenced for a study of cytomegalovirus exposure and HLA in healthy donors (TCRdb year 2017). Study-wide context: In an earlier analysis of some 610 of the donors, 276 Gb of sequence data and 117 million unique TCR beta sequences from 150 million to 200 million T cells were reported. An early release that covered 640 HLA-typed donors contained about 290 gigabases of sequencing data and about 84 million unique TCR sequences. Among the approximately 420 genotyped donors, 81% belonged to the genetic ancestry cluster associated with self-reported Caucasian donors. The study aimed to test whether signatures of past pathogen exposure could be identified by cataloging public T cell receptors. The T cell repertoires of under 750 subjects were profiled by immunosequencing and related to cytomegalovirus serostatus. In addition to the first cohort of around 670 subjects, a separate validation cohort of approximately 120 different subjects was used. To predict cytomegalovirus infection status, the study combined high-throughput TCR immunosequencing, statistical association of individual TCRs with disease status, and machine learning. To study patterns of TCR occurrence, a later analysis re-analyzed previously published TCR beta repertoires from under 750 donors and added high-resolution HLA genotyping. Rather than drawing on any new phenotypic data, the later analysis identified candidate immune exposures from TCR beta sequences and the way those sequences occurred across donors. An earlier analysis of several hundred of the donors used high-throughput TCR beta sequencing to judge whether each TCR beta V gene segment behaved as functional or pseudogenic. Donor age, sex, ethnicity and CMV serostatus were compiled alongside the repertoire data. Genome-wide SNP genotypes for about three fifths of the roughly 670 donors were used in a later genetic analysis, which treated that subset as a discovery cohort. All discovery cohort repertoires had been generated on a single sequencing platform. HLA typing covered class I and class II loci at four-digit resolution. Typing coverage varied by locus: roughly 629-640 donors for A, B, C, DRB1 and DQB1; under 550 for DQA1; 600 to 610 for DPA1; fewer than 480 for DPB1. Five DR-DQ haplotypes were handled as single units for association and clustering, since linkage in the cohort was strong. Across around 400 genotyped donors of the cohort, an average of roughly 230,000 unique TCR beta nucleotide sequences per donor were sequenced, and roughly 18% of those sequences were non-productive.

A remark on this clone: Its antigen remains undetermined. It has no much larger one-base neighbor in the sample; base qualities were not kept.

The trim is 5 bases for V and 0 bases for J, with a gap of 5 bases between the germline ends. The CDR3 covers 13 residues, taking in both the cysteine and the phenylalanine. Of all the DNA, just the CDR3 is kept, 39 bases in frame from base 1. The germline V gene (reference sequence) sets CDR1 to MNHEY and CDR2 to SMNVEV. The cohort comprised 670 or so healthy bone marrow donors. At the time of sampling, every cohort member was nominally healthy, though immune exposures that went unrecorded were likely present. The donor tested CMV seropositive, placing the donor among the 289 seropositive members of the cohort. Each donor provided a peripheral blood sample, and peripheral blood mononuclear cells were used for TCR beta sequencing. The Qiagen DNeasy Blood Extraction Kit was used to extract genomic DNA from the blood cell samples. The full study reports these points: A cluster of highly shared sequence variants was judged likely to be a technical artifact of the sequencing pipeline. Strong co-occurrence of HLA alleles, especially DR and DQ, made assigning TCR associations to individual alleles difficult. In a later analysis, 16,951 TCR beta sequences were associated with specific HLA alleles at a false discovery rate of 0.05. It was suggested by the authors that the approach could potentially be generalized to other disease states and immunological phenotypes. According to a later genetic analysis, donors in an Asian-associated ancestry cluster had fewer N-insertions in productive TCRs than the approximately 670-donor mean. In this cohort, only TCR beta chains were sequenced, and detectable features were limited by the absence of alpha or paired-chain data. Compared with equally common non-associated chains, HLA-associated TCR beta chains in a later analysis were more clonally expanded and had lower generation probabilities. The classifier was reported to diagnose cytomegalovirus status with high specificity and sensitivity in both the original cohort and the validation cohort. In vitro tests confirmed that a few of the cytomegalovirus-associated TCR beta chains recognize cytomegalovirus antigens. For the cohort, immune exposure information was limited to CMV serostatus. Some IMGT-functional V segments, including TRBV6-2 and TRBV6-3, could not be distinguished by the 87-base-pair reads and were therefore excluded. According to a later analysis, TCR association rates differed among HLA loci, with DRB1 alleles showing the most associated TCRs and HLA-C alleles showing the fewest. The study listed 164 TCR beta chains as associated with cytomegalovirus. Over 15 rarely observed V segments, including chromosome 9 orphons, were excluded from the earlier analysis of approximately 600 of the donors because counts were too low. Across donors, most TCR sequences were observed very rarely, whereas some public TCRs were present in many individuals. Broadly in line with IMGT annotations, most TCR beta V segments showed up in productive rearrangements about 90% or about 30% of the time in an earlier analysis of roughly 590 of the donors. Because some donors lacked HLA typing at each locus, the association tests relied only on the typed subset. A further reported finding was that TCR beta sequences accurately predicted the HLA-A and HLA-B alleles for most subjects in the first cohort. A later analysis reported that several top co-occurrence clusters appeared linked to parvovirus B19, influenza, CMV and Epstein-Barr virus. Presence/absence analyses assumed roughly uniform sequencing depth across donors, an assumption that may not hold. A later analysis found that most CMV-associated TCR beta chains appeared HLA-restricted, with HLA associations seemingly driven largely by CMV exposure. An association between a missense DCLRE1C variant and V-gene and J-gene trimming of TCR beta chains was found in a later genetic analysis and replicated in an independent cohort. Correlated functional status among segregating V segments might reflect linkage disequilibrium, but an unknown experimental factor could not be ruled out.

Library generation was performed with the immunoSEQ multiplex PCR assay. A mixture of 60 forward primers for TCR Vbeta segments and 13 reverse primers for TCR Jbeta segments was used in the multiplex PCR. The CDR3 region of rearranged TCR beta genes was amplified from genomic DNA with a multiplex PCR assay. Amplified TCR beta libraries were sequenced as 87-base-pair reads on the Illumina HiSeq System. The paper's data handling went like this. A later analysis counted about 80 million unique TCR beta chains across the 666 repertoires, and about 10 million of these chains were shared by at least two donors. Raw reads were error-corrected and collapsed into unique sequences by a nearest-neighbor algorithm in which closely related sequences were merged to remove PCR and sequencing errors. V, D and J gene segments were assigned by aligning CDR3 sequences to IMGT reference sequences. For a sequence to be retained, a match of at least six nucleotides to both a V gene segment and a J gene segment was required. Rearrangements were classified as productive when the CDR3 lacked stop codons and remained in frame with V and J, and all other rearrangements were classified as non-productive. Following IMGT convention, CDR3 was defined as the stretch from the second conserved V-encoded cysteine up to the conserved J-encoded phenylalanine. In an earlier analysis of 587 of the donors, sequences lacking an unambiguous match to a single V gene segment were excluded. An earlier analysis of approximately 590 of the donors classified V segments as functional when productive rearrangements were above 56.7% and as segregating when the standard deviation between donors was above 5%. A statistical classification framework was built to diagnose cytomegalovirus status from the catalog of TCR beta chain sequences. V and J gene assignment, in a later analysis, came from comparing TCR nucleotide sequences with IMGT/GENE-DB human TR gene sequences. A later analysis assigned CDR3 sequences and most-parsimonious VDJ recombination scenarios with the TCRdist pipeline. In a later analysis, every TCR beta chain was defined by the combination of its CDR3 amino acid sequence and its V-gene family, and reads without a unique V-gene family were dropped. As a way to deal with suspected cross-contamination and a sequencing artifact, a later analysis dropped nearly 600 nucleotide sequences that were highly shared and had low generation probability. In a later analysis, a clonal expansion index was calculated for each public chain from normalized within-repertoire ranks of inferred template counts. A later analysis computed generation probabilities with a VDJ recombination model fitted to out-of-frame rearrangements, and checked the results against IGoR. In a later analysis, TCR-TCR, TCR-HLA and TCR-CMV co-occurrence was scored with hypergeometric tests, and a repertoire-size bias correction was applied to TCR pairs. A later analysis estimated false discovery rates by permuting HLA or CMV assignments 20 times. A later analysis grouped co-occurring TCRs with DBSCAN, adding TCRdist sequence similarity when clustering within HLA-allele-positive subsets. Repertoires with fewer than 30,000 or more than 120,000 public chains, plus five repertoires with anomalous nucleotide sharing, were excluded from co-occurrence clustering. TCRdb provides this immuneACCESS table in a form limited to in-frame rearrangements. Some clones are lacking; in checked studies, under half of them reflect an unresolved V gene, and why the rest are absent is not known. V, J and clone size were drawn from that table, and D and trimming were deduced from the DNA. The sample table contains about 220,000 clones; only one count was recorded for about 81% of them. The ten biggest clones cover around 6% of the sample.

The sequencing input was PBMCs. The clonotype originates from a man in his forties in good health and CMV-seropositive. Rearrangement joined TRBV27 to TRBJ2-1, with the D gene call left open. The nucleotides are TGTGCCAGCAGTCTGAGCTCCTACAATGAGCAGTTCTTC. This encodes CASSLSSYNEQFF.